This section outlines one T cell receptor (beta chain) sequence together with its context. Antigen: not known. The CDR3 has 15 amino acids. The V end was cut by 1 base, the J end by 5 bases, with 15 bases between. Germline V gene data show CDR1 as LGHNA and CDR2 as YNFKEQ. The record originates from a study of T cells in localized non-small cell lung cancer. Whole-study results and caveats: Tumor samples were not multi-region, leaving intratumor heterogeneity unexcluded. Uninvolved adjacent lung showed the highest T cell clonality, exceeding tumor. Adjacent lung held a median approximately 50 of the top 100 tumor clones.

The data were produced by immunoSEQ multiplex PCR, yet TCRdb's version contains in-frame clones alone and is incomplete. The sample contains 21,000 or so clones, under 90% of which appear only once. The sample in question was PBMCs, obtained before any cancer treatment. This sequence joins TRBV4-2 and TRBJ2-7; TRBD2 might be the D (6 bases). The TCR was taken from a woman between 40 and 69 years old with stage II squamous cell lung carcinoma. Written as DNA, the CDR3 is TGTGCCAGCAGCCAAGCGCCGGGACCGGGGGACGAGCAGTACTTC. As protein: CASSQAPGPGDEQYF.